This TCR beta chain comes out of a study of cytomegalovirus exposure and HLA in healthy donors. General observations from the study: Cytomegalovirus-associated TCR beta chains were listed, numbering 164.

Profiling relied on immunoSEQ multiplex PCR, and the TCRdb table lists in-frame clones only, not all of them. The top ten clones hold approximately 0.7% of a sample with tens of thousands of clones, approximately 93% of them seen once. This clone has just one count. Its antigen is unknown. Germline V gene data show CDR1 as SGHNT and CDR2 as YYREEE (reference sequence). V was pared by 0 bases and J by 6 bases, with 12 bases between. The CDR3 is made up of 14 amino acids. Source material: PBMCs. The V and J genes are TRBV5-4 and TRBJ1-2, with a weak D call TRBD1 (5 bases). This sequence was found in a man aged 18 to 30 in good health and CMV-seronegative. CDR3 loop: CASSLELGGDGYTF. For the CDR3, the DNA is TGTGCCAGCAGCTTGGAGTTGGGGGGAGATGGCTACACCTTC.